A single sample is the source of the 26 T cell receptor beta chains below, sequenced in a study of T cell responses to AZD1222 COVID-19 vaccine. Repertoires were generated with immunoSEQ multiplex PCR, while TCRdb's copy carries only in-frame clones and drops some. Here the sample spans around 100,000 clones, roughly nine tenths being singletons. The sequencing used peripheral blood, collected on day 0 of AZD1222 vaccination. These receptors all stem from an adult in good health.

This rearrangement joins TRBV24-1 to TRBJ1-5; D perhaps matches TRBD1 (6 bases). The CDR3 consists of 13 residues. The germline V gene has CDR1 KGHDR and CDR2 SFDVKD. Trimming cost V 6 bases and J 7 bases, with 12 bases left between them. The DNA of the CDR3 is TGTGCCACCAGTCAACAGGGCGACCAGCCCCAGCATTTT. It encodes CATSQQGDQPQHF.

This chain joins TRBV7-2 and TRBJ2-6, with D unresolved. This CDR3 spans 13 amino acids. Germline CDR1 and CDR2: SGHTA and FQGNSA. Deletions cut 1 base from V and 6 bases from J, with 4 bases between. CDR3 amino acids: CASSLVKANVLTF. The CDR3 nucleotides are TGTGCCAGCAGCTTAGTAAAGGCCAACGTCCTGACTTTC.

This clone was observed once. The V call is TRBV5-1, the J call TRBJ1-1; D not resolved. This CDR3 has 14 residues. V shed 5 bases and J shed 4 bases, with 15 bases lying between them. Germline V CDR1 and CDR2: SGHRS, YFSETQ. The CDR3 region has the DNA TGCGCCAGCAGGAGGTCGGGTACCGGCACTGAAGCTTTCTTT. It yields the protein CASRRSGTGTEAFF. Full variable domain (missing parts from reference TRBV5-1 and TRBJ1-1): KAGVTQTPRYLIKTRGQQVTLSCSPISGHRSVSWYQQTPGQGLQFLFEYFSETQRNKGNFPGRFSGRQFSNSRSEMNVSTLELGDSALYLCASRRSGTGTEAFFGQGTRLTVV.

The CDR3 DNA sequence: TGTGCCATCAGTGAGTCGGGTGGAAGAAGTGGAAACACCATATATTTT. Translated: CAISESGGRSGNTIYF. The genes are TRBV10-3 and TRBJ1-3, with D hard to call. Germline V CDR1 and CDR2: ENHRY, SYGVKD. The ends were cut back, 0 bases at V and 3 bases at J, with 12 bases in the middle. The CDR3 has 16 amino acids.

V usage is TRBV30 and J usage is TRBJ2-5; D remains ambiguous. Trimming cost V 0 bases and J 5 bases, with 4 bases left between them. The CDR3 is 11 amino acids. Germline values: CDR1 GTSNPN, CDR2 SVGIG (reference sequence). The CDR3 spells CAWSVLETQYF. CDR3 nucleotide sequence: TGTGCCTGGAGTGTACTTGAGACCCAGTACTTC.

The table lists this clone with a count of one. The V call is TRBV9, the J call TRBJ1-2; 8 bases are a match to TRBD1. J was trimmed by 6 bases and V by 5 bases; bases with no gene match: 15. Germline lookup yields CDR1 SGDLS and CDR2 YYNGEE. This CDR3 spans 16 amino acids. In nucleotides, the CDR3 is TGTGCCAGCAGTCGATTACAAGGGGGGACAGGACATGGCTACACCTTC. Its translation is CASSRLQGGTGHGYTF.

As for this clone: At the DNA level, this CDR3 is encoded by other sequences in the same sample as well. The chain is built from TRBV7-2 and TRBJ2-7, with 10 bases fitting TRBD2. This CDR3 is built from 15 residues. Germline V gene sequence: CDR1 SGHTA, CDR2 FQGNSA. J was trimmed by 6 bases and V by 2 bases; bases with no gene match: 7. CDR3 residues: CASSLFLAGVREQYF. DNA of the CDR3: TGTGCCAGCAGCTTATTTCTAGCGGGAGTGCGCGAGCAGTACTTC.

The rearrangement joins TRBV15 to TRBJ1-5; no clear D gene. This CDR3 contains 14 residues. V shed 0 bases and J shed 0 bases, with 3 bases lying between them. CDR1 and CDR2 from the germline V gene are LNHNV and YYDKDF (reference sequence). CDR3 DNA sequence: TGTGCCACCAGCAGAGATGATAGCAATCAGCCCCAGCATTTT. It is translated as CATSRDDSNQPQHF.

The table lists this clone with a count of one. The V call is TRBV7-9, the J call TRBJ1-1; D not certain. The germline V gene has CDR1 SEHNR and CDR2 FQNEAQ (reference sequence). The CDR3 contains 12 residues. The V and J ends lost 3 bases and 5 bases respectively, with 7 bases between them. The CDR3 coding sequence is TGTGCCAGCAGCTTCCCGGGAACTGAAGCTTTCTTT. Its translation: CASSFPGTEAFF. The entire variable domain, with the rest obtained from reference TRBV7-9 and TRBJ1-1, is as follows: DTGVSQNPRHKITKRGQNVTFRCDPISEHNRLYWYRQTLGQGPEFLTYFQNEAQLEKSRLLSDRFSAERPKGSFSTLEIQRTEQGDSAMYLCASSFPGTEAFFGQGTRLTVV.

The chain links TRBV19 to TRBJ1-1; 9 bases agree with TRBD1. V lost 3 bases to trimming and J lost 11 bases; unmatched junction nucleotides: 16. Germline V lookup: CDR1 LNHDA, CDR2 SQIVND (reference sequence). This CDR3 has 16 amino acids. The CDR3 protein is CASSIEGDRVFSVAFF. CDR3 nucleotide sequence: TGTGCCAGTAGTATTGAGGGGGACAGGGTTTTTTCCGTGGCTTTCTTT.

This clone was detected once. V gene TRBV7-2 combines with J gene TRBJ1-5, with TRBD1 as a possible D gene (6 bases). This CDR3 spans 19 amino acids. Germline CDR1 reads SGHTA; CDR2 reads FQGNSA. V was trimmed by 2 bases and J by 0 bases, leaving 20 bases between them. The CDR3 here is CASSLRRDPRTDSNQPQHF. CDR3 nucleotides: TGTGCCAGCAGCTTACGTCGCGATCCGAGGACAGATAGCAATCAGCCCCAGCATTTT.

This clone was detected once. The V and J genes are TRBV5-1 and TRBJ2-5, with 9 nucleotides matching TRBD2. The CDR3 runs to 15 residues. Trimming cost V 5 bases and J 3 bases; bases outside gene matches: 8. From germline, CDR1 is SGHRS and CDR2 YFSETQ. Here the CDR3 reads CASSLAGSREETQYF. The CDR3 bases are TGCGCCAGCAGTCTAGCGGGATCTCGAGAAGAGACCCAGTACTTC.

This clone was detected only once. J is TRBJ1-2 and V is TRBV7-3; D unclear. Germline CDR1 SGHTA, CDR2 FQGTGA. The CDR3 has 14 amino acids. V shed 4 bases and J shed 0 bases, with 9 bases lying between them. CDR3 nucleotides: TGTGCCAGCAGCTCTTCGTCGGCTAACTATGGCTACACCTTC. As protein: CASSSSSANYGYTF.

This clone was counted only a few times. The chain recombines TRBV6-4 with TRBJ2-3, with D perhaps matching TRBD2 (5 bases). V lost 0 bases and J lost 6, with 13 bases in between. Germline V lookup: CDR1 MRHNA, CDR2 SNTAGT. The CDR3 has 15 amino acids. CDR3 residues: CASSDSSDPGDTQYF. CDR3 nucleotide sequence: TGTGCCAGCAGTGACTCCAGCGACCCGGGGGATACGCAGTATTTT.

The sample holds a few counts of this clone. This sequence joins TRBV19 and TRBJ1-5; no clear D gene. The CDR3 contains 12 residues. The ends were cut back, 5 bases at V and 11 bases at J, with 13 bases in the middle. The germline CDR1 and CDR2 sequences are LNHDA and SQIVND (reference sequence). This CDR3 is CASSGQTAAQHF. Written as DNA, the CDR3 is TGTGCCAGTAGTGGTCAGACGGCGGCCCAGCATTTT. Combining the CDR3 with reference TRBV19 and TRBJ1-5 gives the whole variable domain DGGITQSPKYLFRKEGQNVTLSCEQNLNHDAMYWYRQDPGQGLRLIYYSQIVNDFQKGDIAEGYSVSREKKESFPLTVTSAQKNPTAFYLCASSGQTAAQHFGDGTRLSIL.

This chain connects TRBV27 to TRBJ2-7, with unresolved D. This CDR3 is built from 13 residues. V was shortened by 4 bases and J by 3 bases, with 10 bases between the two germline ends. From germline, CDR1 is MNHEY and CDR2 SMNVEV (reference sequence). Here the CDR3 reads CASSYDRNYEQYF. Written as DNA, the CDR3 is TGTGCCAGCAGTTACGACCGCAACTACGAGCAGTACTTC.

This chain links TRBV19 with TRBJ1-5; D is undetermined. Trimming removed 7 bases from V and 6 bases from J, with 10 bases in between. Looked up from germline, CDR1 is LNHDA and CDR2 is SQIVND (reference sequence). This CDR3 is 12 amino acids long. The CDR3 region is CASTMGIQPQHF. DNA of the CDR3: TGTGCCAGTACCATGGGGATTCAGCCCCAGCATTTT.

The rearrangement links TRBV19 to TRBJ1-2; TRBD1 might be the D (5 bases). This CDR3 comprises 17 residues. V was trimmed by 5 bases and J by 3 bases, leaving 22 bases between them. Germline lookup yields CDR1 LNHDA and CDR2 SQIVND (reference sequence). Written as DNA, the CDR3 is TGTGCCAGTAGTCCCTCGGGACTCGCGGAGTTGTACTATGGCTACACCTTC. Amino acids: CASSPSGLAELYYGYTF.

This chain links TRBV5-1 with TRBJ2-3; 9 bases are a match to TRBD1. This CDR3 is 15 amino acids long. The junction had 9 bases not matched to a gene; V was cut back by 5 bases and J by 5 bases. CDR1 and CDR2 from the germline V gene are SGHRS and YFSETQ. Here the CDR3 DNA reads TGCGCCAGCAGTCCGGGACAGGGTCCCCAAGATACGCAGTATTTT. Amino acid sequence: CASSPGQGPQDTQYF.

The chain is built from TRBV24-1 and TRBJ2-5, with D unclear. Trimming cost V 12 bases and J 5 bases, with 18 bases left between them. From germline, CDR1 is KGHDR and CDR2 SFDVKD. The CDR3 consists of 13 residues. CDR3 region: CAPTDSQLETQYF. In nucleotides, the CDR3 is TGTGCCCCAACAGACTCCCAGCTGGAGACCCAGTACTTC.

The gene calls are TRBV6-6 and TRBJ2-5, with D unresolved. Germline CDR1 is MNHNY and CDR2 is SVGAGI (reference sequence). This CDR3 region has 11 residues. Trimming took 6 bases from V and 7 from J, leaving 9 bases between them. CDR3 sequence: CASSPAGTQYF. Written as DNA, the CDR3 is TGTGCCAGCAGCCCTGCCGGGACCCAGTACTTC.

The chain links TRBV3-1 (or the pseudogene TRBV3-2) to TRBJ2-1; TRBD2 might be the D (7 bases). V lost 5 bases and J 0 bases, leaving 20 bases between the germline ends. This CDR3 is built from 18 residues. Germline CDR1 reads LGHDT; CDR2 reads YNNKEL (reference sequence). Written as DNA, the CDR3 is TGTGCCAGCAGCGGACTTACGGGGGGCGTCAGCTCCTACAATGAGCAGTTCTTC. Translated, it gives CASSGLTGGVSSYNEQFF.

The chain is built from TRBV6-5 and TRBJ2-1, with D tentatively TRBD2 (5 bases). The CDR3 sequence is 13 residues long. Germline lookup yields CDR1 MNHEY and CDR2 SVGAGI. The V gene lost 8 bases and the J gene lost 6 bases, with 14 bases spanning the gap. The DNA of the CDR3 is TGTGCCAGCTTGGGGAGCTCGGGCAATGAGCAGTTCTTC. Amino acid sequence: CASLGSSGNEQFF.

The V gene is TRBV18, the J gene TRBJ2-1, with 10 bases that match TRBD2. V shed 6 bases and J 7 bases; nucleotides not matched to a gene: 9. CDR3 size: 15 residues. Germline loops: CDR1 KGHSH, CDR2 LQKENI. The CDR3 sequence: CASSPNQAGGNEQFF. As DNA, the CDR3 is TGTGCCAGCTCCCCGAATCAAGCGGGGGGGAATGAGCAGTTCTTC.

This clone was counted only a few times. The J gene is TRBJ1-5, the V gene TRBV27; 7 nucleotides match TRBD1. Looked up from germline, CDR1 is MNHEY and CDR2 is SMNVEV (reference sequence). The CDR3 is made up of 15 amino acids. J lost 2 bases, V lost 2 bases, and 3 bases had no gene match. The CDR3 nucleotides read TGTGCCAGCAGTTTAACAGGGGCGGGCAATCAGCCCCAGCATTTT. The encoded protein is CASSLTGAGNQPQHF.

This clone was counted between two and nine times. The chain joins TRBV28 to TRBJ2-7; D possibly corresponds to TRBD2 (5 bases). V was shortened by 11 bases and J by 6 bases, with 17 bases between the two germline ends. The CDR3 consists of 12 residues. Germline CDR1 is MDHEN and CDR2 is SYDVKM. The CDR3 nucleotides read TGTGCCGCTTGGAACATCCGGGGCGAGCAGTACTTC. This gives the protein CAAWNIRGEQYF.